These 8 T cell receptor beta chains came from one sample sequenced in a study of blood T cell repertoires in COVID-19. Using immunoSEQ multiplex PCR, the repertoire was profiled, and TCRdb retains in-frame clones only, with some absent. This sample has roughly 230,000 clones, with about 90% found just once. Input material: peripheral blood. The receptors come from a woman aged 55-69 years with COVID-19, enrolled during active disease.

The V and J genes are TRBV7-6 and TRBJ2-1; perhaps TRBD1 as D (5 bases). The CDR3 has 15 residues. V lost 5 bases, J lost 6 bases, and 17 bases lay in between. CDR1 is SGHVS and CDR2 is FNYEAQ in the germline V gene. DNA for the CDR3: TGTGCCAGCAGCCGTGACCAGGGTTCGGGCAATGAGCAGTTCTTC. Protein: CASSRDQGSGNEQFF.

The chain has TRBV5-8 and TRBJ2-3; 8 positions match TRBD2. CDR1 and CDR2 (germline): SGHTS, YDEGEE. With V trimmed by 4 bases and J by 5 bases, 12 bases remained unmatched. The CDR3 covers 16 residues. As DNA, the CDR3 is TGTGCCAGCAGCCCGGGAGGGGGGGGCACTGAAGATACGCAGTATTTT. Translation gives CASSPGGGGTEDTQYF.

The V call is TRBV7-2, the J call TRBJ1-3; D not certain. V was shortened by 5 bases and J by 0 bases, with 8 bases between the two germline ends. The germline V gene has CDR1 SGHTA and CDR2 FQGNSA. The CDR3 contains 14 residues. In DNA form, the CDR3 reads TGTGCCAGCAGCCCACACAGCTCTGGAAACACCATATATTTT. This codes for CASSPHSSGNTIYF.

This rearrangement joins TRBV16 to TRBJ1-4; no definite D call. The CDR3 consists of 20 residues. Germline assignment: CDR1 KGHSY and CDR2 FQNENV. V lost 4 bases to trimming and J lost 0 bases, with 24 bases between them. In nucleotides, the CDR3 is TGTGCCAGCAGCCCGCGCCTGTCGGGAACACTCGCCGCAACTAATGAAAAACTGTTTTTT. This sequence encodes CASSPRLSGTLAATNEKLFF.

This clone was observed a single time. The genes are TRBV5-1 and TRBJ1-3; the D gene is possibly TRBD1 (5 bases). The CDR3 totals 16 residues. Trimming took 1 base from V and 4 from J, leaving 15 bases between them. Germline V gene sequence: CDR1 SGHRS, CDR2 YFSETQ. This chain's CDR3 is CASSLYSPGPGNTIYF. As DNA, the CDR3 is TGCGCCAGCAGCTTGTATAGTCCAGGGCCAGGAAACACCATATATTTT.

This clone was observed a few times. The chain carries TRBV5-4 and TRBJ2-3, with D possibly TRBD2 on 6 matching bases. The V gene's germline CDR1 is SGHNT and CDR2 YYREEE (reference sequence). V gave up 3 bases and J gave up 0 bases, with 14 bases separating them. The CDR3 sequence is 16 residues long. The CDR3 DNA reads as TGTGCCAGCAGCTCCTCTTGGAGCGGGAGCACAGATACGCAGTATTTT. Amino acids: CASSSSWSGSTDTQYF.

V is TRBV28 and J is TRBJ1-4; 9 bases are shared with TRBD1. CDR1 is MDHEN and CDR2 is SYDVKM in the germline V gene. The CDR3 runs to 13 residues. J gave up 8 bases and V 5 bases, and 3 bases lay outside the gene matches. The CDR3 sequence: CASSRGTGEKLFF. CDR3 DNA: TGTGCCAGCAGTCGCGGGACAGGGGAAAAACTGTTTTTT.

The chain joins TRBV7-2 to TRBJ2-7; 8 nucleotides align to TRBD2. The CDR3 covers 14 residues. Germline CDR1 is SGHTA and CDR2 is FQGNSA. The ends lost 8 bases at V and 2 bases at J; junction bases unmatched: 8. CDR3 loop: CASGFSGGTYEQYF. CDR3 bases: TGTGCCAGCGGATTCAGCGGGGGTACCTACGAGCAGTACTTC.